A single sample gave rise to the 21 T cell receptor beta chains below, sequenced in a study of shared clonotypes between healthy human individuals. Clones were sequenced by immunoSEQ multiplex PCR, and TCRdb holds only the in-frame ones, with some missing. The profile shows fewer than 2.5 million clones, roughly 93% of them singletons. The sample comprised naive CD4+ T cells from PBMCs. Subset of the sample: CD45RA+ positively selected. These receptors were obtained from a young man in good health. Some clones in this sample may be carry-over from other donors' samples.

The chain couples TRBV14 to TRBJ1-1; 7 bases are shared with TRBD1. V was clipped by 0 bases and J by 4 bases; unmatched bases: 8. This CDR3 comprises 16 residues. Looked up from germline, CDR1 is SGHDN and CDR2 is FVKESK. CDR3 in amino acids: CASSQDGGQVLTEAFF. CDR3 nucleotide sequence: TGTGCCAGCAGCCAAGATGGTGGACAGGTCCTCACTGAAGCTTTCTTT.

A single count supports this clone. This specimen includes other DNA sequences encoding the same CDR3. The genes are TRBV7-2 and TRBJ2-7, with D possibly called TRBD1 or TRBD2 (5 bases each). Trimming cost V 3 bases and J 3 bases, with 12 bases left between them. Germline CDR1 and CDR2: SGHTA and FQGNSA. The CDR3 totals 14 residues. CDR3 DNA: TGTGCCAGCAGCTTCGGGACGAGCAGCTACGAGCAGTACTTC. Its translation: CASSFGTSSYEQYF. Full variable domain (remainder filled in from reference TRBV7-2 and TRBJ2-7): GAGVSQSPSNKVTEKGKDVELRCDPISGHTALYWYRQSLGQGLEFLIYFQGNSAPDKSGLPSDRFSAERTGGSVSTLTIQRTQQEDSAVYLCASSFGTSSYEQYFGPGTRLTVT.

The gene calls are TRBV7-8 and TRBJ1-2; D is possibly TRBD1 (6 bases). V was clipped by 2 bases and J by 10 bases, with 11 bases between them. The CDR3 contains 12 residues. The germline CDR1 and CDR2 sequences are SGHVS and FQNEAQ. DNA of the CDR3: TGTGCCAGCAGCTTAACAGGGCGAGACTACACCTTC. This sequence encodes CASSLTGRDYTF.

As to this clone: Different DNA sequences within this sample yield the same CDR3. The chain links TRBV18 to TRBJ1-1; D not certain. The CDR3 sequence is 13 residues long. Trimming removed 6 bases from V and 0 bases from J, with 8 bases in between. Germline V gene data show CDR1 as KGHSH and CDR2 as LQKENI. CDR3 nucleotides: TGTGCCAGCTCGCTGACGGTGAACACTGAAGCTTTCTTT. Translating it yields CASSLTVNTEAFF.

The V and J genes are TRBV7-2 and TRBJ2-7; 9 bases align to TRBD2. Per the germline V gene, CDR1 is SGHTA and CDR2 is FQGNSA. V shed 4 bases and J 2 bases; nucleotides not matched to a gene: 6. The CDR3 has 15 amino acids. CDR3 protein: CASSYSGRPTYEQYF. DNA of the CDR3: TGTGCCAGCAGCTACAGCGGGAGGCCTACCTACGAGCAGTACTTC.

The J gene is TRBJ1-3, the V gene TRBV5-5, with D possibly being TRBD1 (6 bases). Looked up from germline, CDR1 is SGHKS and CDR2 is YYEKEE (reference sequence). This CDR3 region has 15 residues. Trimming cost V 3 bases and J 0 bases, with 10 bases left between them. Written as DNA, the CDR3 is TGTGCCAGCAGCTGGGGGACACCCTCTGGAAACACCATATATTTT. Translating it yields CASSWGTPSGNTIYF. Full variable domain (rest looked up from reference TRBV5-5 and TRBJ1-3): DAGVTQSPTHLIKTRGQQVTLRCSPISGHKSVSWYQQVLGQGPQFIFQYYEKEERGRGNFPDRFSARQFPNYSSELNVNALLLGDSALYLCASSWGTPSGNTIYFGEGSWLTVV.

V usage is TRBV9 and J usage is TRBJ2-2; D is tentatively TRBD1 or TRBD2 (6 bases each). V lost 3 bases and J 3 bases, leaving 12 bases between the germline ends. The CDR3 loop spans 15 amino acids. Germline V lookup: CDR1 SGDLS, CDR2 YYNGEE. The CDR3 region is CASSGPGAYTGELFF. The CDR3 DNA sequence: TGTGCCAGCAGCGGCCCGGGGGCCTACACCGGGGAGCTGTTTTTT.

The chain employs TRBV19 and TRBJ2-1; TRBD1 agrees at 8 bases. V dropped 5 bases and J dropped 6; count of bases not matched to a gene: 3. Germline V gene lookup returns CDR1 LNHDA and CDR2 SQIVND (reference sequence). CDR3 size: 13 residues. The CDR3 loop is CASSADRVNEQFF. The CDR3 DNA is TGTGCCAGTAGTGCGGACAGGGTCAATGAGCAGTTCTTC.

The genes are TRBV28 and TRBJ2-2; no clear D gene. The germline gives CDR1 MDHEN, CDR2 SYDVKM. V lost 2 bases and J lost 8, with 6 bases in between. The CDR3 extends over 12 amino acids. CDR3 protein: CASSLRMGELFF. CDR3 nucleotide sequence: TGTGCCAGCAGTTTAAGGATGGGGGAGCTGTTTTTT.

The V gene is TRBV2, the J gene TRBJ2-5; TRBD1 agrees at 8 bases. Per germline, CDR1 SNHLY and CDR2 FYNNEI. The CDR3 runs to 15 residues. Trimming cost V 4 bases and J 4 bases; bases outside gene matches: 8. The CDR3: CASSAAGGALETQYF. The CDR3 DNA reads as TGTGCCAGCAGTGCGGCAGGGGGCGCCTTAGAGACCCAGTACTTC.

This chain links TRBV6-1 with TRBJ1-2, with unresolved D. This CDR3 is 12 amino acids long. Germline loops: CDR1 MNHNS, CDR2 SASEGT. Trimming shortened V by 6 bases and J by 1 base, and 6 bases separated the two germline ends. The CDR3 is CASSDYNYGYTF. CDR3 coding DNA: TGTGCCAGCAGCGATTATAACTATGGCTACACCTTC.

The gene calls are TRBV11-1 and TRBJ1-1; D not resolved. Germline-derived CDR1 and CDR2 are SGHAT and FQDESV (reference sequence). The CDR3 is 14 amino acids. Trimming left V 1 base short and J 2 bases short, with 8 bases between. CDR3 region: CASSLGRGNTEAFF. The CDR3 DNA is TGTGCCAGCAGCTTAGGTCGGGGAAACACTGAAGCTTTCTTT.

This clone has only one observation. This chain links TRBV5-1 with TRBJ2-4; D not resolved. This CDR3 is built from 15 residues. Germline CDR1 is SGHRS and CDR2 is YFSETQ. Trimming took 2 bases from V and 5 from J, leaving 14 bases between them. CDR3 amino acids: CASSFRRAGENIQYF. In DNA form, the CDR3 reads TGCGCCAGCAGCTTCAGACGGGCCGGCGAAAACATTCAGTACTTC.

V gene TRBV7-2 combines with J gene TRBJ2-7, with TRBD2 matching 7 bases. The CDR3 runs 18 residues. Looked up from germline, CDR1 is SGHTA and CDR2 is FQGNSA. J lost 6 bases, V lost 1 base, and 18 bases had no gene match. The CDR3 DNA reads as TGTGCCAGCAGCTTAGGGGAATCGCAAAGACTAGCAAGACCCGAGCAGTACTTC. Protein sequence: CASSLGESQRLARPEQYF. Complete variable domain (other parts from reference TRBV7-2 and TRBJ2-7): GAGVSQSPSNKVTEKGKDVELRCDPISGHTALYWYRQSLGQGLEFLIYFQGNSAPDKSGLPSDRFSAERTGGSVSTLTIQRTQQEDSAVYLCASSLGESQRLARPEQYFGPGTRLTVT.

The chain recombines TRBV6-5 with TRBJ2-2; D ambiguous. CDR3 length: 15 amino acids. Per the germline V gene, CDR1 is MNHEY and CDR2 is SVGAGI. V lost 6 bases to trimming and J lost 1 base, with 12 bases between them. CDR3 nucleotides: TGTGCCAGCAGGGCGTACTCCTTGAACACCGGGGAGCTGTTTTTT. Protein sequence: CASRAYSLNTGELFF.

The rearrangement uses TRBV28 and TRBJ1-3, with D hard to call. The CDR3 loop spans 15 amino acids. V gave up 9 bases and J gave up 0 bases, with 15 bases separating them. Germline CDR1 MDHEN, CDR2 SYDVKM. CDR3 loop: CASLGRSDSGNTIYF. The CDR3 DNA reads TGTGCCAGTCTCGGGCGGTCAGACTCTGGAAACACCATATATTTT.

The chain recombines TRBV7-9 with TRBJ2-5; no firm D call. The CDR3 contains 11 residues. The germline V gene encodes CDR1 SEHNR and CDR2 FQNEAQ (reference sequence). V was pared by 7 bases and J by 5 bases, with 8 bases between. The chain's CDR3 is CASTWRETQYF. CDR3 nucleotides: TGTGCCAGCACTTGGCGGGAGACCCAGTACTTC.

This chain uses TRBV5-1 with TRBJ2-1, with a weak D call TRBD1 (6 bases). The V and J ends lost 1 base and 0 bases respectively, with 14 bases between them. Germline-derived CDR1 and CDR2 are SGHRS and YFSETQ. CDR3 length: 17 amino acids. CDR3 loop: CASSLFGGFSSYNEQFF. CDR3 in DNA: TGCGCCAGCAGCTTGTTTGGGGGCTTTAGCTCCTACAATGAGCAGTTCTTC.

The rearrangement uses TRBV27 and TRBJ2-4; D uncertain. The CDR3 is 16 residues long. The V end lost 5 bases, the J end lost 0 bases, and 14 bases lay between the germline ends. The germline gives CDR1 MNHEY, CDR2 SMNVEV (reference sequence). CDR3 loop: CASSALSYLAKNIQYF. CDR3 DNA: TGTGCCAGCAGTGCCCTCAGCTACCTAGCCAAAAACATTCAGTACTTC.

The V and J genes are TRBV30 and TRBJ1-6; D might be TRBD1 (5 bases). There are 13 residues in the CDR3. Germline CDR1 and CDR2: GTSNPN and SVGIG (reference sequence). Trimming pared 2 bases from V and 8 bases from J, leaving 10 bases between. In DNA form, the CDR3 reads TGTGCCTGGAGTACCGGAGGGGATTCACCCCTCCACTTT. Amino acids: CAWSTGGDSPLHF.

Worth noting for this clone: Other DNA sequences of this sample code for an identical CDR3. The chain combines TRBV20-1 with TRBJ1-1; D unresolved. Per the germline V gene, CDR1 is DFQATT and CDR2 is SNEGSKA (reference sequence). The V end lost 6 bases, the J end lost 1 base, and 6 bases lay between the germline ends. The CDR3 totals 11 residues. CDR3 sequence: CSATQNTEAFF. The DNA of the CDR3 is TGCAGTGCCACCCAGAACACTGAAGCTTTCTTT.